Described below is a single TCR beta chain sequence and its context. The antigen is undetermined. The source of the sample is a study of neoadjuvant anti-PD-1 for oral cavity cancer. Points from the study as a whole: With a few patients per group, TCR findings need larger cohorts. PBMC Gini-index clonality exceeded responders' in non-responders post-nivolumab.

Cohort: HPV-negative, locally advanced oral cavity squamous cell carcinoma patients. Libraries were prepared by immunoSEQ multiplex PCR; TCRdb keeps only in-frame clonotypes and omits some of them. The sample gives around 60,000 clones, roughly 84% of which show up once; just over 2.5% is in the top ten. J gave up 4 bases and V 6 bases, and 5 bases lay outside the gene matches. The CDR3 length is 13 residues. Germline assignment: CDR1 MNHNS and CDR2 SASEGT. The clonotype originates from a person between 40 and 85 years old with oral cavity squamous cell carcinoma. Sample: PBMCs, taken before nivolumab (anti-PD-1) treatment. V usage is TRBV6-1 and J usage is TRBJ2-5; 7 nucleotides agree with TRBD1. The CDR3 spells CASRGTVRETQYF. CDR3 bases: TGTGCCAGCAGGGGGACAGTAAGAGAGACCCAGTACTTC.